Below are 11 T cell receptor beta chains sequenced from a single sample in a study of cytomegalovirus exposure and HLA in healthy donors. It was with 60 Vbeta and 13 Jbeta primers that the PCR ran. Produced via immunoSEQ multiplex PCR; TCRdb's table is partial and in-frame only. The sample contains some 170,000 clones, approximately 72% of which appear only once. The specimen was PBMCs. The receptor source for this set is a human donor in good health.

This clone was counted only a few times. The genes are TRBV9 and TRBJ2-3; 8 bases align to TRBD2. Per the germline V gene, CDR1 is SGDLS and CDR2 is YYNGEE. V dropped 4 bases and J dropped 2; count of bases not matched to a gene: 9. The CDR3 spans 16 residues. The CDR3 coding sequence is TGTGCCAGCAGCCCTACTACTAGCGGTCCCACAGATACGCAGTATTTT. This encodes CASSPTTSGPTDTQYF.

V gene TRBV6-5 combines with J gene TRBJ2-7; tentatively, D is TRBD2 (5 bases). Per germline, CDR1 MNHEY and CDR2 SVGAGI. Trimming took 2 bases from V and 0 from J, leaving 8 bases between them. The CDR3 is made up of 14 amino acids. The CDR3 DNA reads TGTGCCAGCAGTTACACGGACTCCTCCTACGAGCAGTACTTC. It is translated as CASSYTDSSYEQYF.

The chain couples TRBV2 to TRBJ1-5; D unresolved. CDR3 length: 13 residues. The V and J ends lost 11 bases and 3 bases respectively, with 14 bases between them. Germline CDR1 SNHLY, CDR2 FYNNEI. The CDR3 here is CAGSSAYNQPQHF. CDR3 in DNA: TGTGCCGGGAGCAGCGCCTACAATCAGCCCCAGCATTTT.

This clone was seen a single time. The rearrangement joins TRBV7-9 to TRBJ1-5; 7 bases are shared with TRBD1. V shed 5 bases, J shed 5 bases, and the junction held 9 bases outside the gene matches. This CDR3 is built from 15 residues. Per the germline V gene, CDR1 is SEHNR and CDR2 is FQNEAQ (reference sequence). As DNA, the CDR3 is TGTGCCAGCAGCGCGACAGGGTTAATTGATCAGCCCCAGCATTTT. It encodes CASSATGLIDQPQHF.

This clone was counted a single time. In the same sample, other DNA sequences code for this CDR3. This chain links TRBV30 with TRBJ2-5; D is perhaps TRBD2 (5 bases). Germline V gives CDR1 GTSNPN, CDR2 SVGIG (reference sequence). Trimming removed 0 bases from V and 4 bases from J, with 9 bases in between. The length of the CDR3 is 13 residues. CDR3 in DNA: TGTGCCTGGAGTGTTCGGGGTCGAGAGACCCAGTACTTC. Protein sequence: CAWSVRGRETQYF.

The chain is built from TRBV6-4 and TRBJ2-1, with 7 nucleotides matching TRBD2. Germline V lookup: CDR1 MRHNA, CDR2 SNTAGT. The CDR3 runs to 14 residues. V lost 10 bases and J lost 3; bases outside the gene matches: 9. The CDR3 DNA reads as TGTGCCACTGGGGGGGTCGGGGGCTACAATGAGCAGTTCTTC. This encodes CATGGVGGYNEQFF.

This clone was detected once. The V gene is TRBV9, the J gene TRBJ2-7; 7 positions agree with TRBD2. The CDR3 totals 14 residues. J was trimmed by 2 bases and V by 4 bases; bases with no gene match: 6. Germline values: CDR1 SGDLS, CDR2 YYNGEE. The CDR3 region has the DNA TGTGCCAGCAGCCAAGGACTAGTCGCCTACGAGCAGTACTTC. Protein sequence: CASSQGLVAYEQYF. Supplemented by reference TRBV9 and TRBJ2-7, the full variable domain reads DSGVTQTPKHLITATGQRVTLRCSPRSGDLSVYWYQQSLDQGLQFLIQYYNGEERAKGNILERFSAQQFPDLHSELNLSSLELGDSALYFCASSQGLVAYEQYFGPGTRLTVT.

In this sample, this clone turned up a few times. The chain has TRBV13 and TRBJ2-5; possibly TRBD1 for D (6 bases). Germline loops: CDR1 PRHDT, CDR2 FYEKMQ (reference sequence). V lost 5 bases and J lost 1, with 14 bases in between. CDR3 size: 15 residues. CDR3 nucleotide sequence: TGTGCCAGCAGCATAGCCTACAGGGCCCAAGAGACCCAGTACTTC. Its protein is CASSIAYRAQETQYF. The variable domain in full, completed from reference TRBV13 and TRBJ2-5, reads AAGVIQSPRHLIKEKRETATLKCYPIPRHDTVYWYQQGPGQDPQFLISFYEKMQSDKGSIPDRFSAQQFSDYHSELNMSSLELGDSALYFCASSIAYRAQETQYFGPGTRLLVL.

This clone was seen more than once but under ten times. The V gene is TRBV2, the J gene TRBJ1-2; 12 nucleotides align to TRBD1. There are 17 residues in the CDR3. V dropped 4 bases and J dropped 5; count of bases not matched to a gene: 11. Germline CDR1 reads SNHLY; CDR2 reads FYNNEI. The CDR3 DNA sequence: TGTGCCAGCAGTGGCCTCCGGGACAGGGGGCTCGAGTATGGCTACACCTTC. Its protein is CASSGLRDRGLEYGYTF.

The J gene is TRBJ1-6, the V gene TRBV5-1; maybe TRBD1 (5 bases). V lost 6 bases and J lost 13, with 23 bases in between. The CDR3 is made up of 15 amino acids. The germline gives CDR1 SGHRS, CDR2 YFSETQ. CDR3 amino acids: CASMAGPQDRWPLHF. The CDR3 bases are TGCGCCAGCATGGCGGGACCCCAAGACCGTTGGCCCCTCCACTTT.

The rearrangement uses TRBV30 and TRBJ1-5, with 8 positions matching TRBD1. V was pared by 1 base and J by 6 bases, with 8 bases of the junction left unmatched. Germline V lookup: CDR1 GTSNPN, CDR2 SVGIG (reference sequence). This CDR3 is 15 amino acids long. CDR3 protein: CAWSAGQGQSQPQHF. As DNA, the CDR3 is TGTGCCTGGAGTGCCGGACAGGGACAATCTCAGCCCCAGCATTTT. The entire variable domain, with the rest obtained from reference TRBV30 and TRBJ1-5, is as follows: SQTIHQWPATLVQPVGSPLSLECTVEGTSNPNLYWYRQAAGRGLQLLFYSVGIGQISSEVPQNLSASRPQDRQFILSSKKLLLSDSGFYLCAWSAGQGQSQPQHFGDGTRLSIL.